This TCR beta chain originates from a study of blood T cell repertoires in COVID-19. Study-wide background: The United States, Italy and Spain were the sources of the acute and convalescent COVID-19 samples. The analysed material was cDNA or gDNA that came from T cells, B-cell-depleted T cells, or PBMCs.

The CDR3 is 17 residues long. Germline V gene sequence: CDR1 SGHTA, CDR2 FQGNSA. V was clipped by 0 bases and J by 5 bases; unmatched bases: 10. The protocol was immunoSEQ multiplex PCR, while the TCRdb copy is restricted to in-frame clones and leaves out a portion. Of fewer than 350,000 clones detected, around 89% appear once; the ten largest clones hold 1.7%. Those who participated ranged in age from roughly 18 to 89 years and resided in 20 to 30 US areas. The V gene is TRBV7-2, the J gene TRBJ2-5; 9 bases line up with TRBD2. This clonotype was obtained from a woman between 18 and 29 years old with acute COVID-19. The sequenced sample consisted of PBMCs or T cells enriched from blood (not recorded which). CDR3 loop: CASSLALAGDPRETQYF. In DNA, the CDR3 is TGTGCCAGCAGCTTAGCGTTAGCGGGGGACCCCCGGGAGACCCAGTACTTC.